The next 17 T cell receptor beta chains were all read from a single sample in a study of blood T cells in healthy people across ages. With a J-beta primer mix and a sample-barcoded 5' primer, a second PCR ran about 7 to 11 cycles. Each CDR3 protein is one row after TCRdb ran MiXCR on the 5' RACE reads. The sample has 700,000 to 900,000 distinct CDR3 sequences; roughly 25% are singletons. This same sample was also part of a study on T cells of mothers and their children.

Input material: blood. These receptors came from a boy between 10 and 17 years old in good health.

There are a few counts of this clonotype. The chain recombines TRBV3-1 with TRBJ2-1; 7 bases fit TRBD1. The CDR3 has 12 amino acids. The germline V gene has CDR1 LGHDT and CDR2 YNNKEL (reference sequence). J lost 6 bases, V lost 7 bases, and 3 bases had no gene match. CDR3 residues: CASTQGSNEQFF. The CDR3 nucleotides read TGTGCCAGCACACAGGGGTCCAATGAGCAGTTCTTC.

This clonotype was observed a few times. The genes are TRBV20-1 and TRBJ2-3; no reliable D call. CDR1 is DFQATT, CDR2 SNEGSKA, per germline (reference sequence). V lost 0 bases, J lost 1 base, and 8 bases lay in between. The CDR3 has 14 residues. CDR3 residues: CSARDPDGTDTQYF. Written as DNA, the CDR3 is TGCAGTGCTAGAGACCCTGACGGCACAGATACGCAGTATTTT.

The chain links TRBV19 to TRBJ1-1, with D unresolved. Germline V gene lookup returns CDR1 LNHDA and CDR2 SQIVND (reference sequence). V was trimmed by 3 bases and J by 3 bases, leaving 5 bases between them. The CDR3 runs to 12 residues. The CDR3 nucleotides are TGTGCCAGTAGTATGTGGGACACTGAAGCTTTCTTT. The encoded protein is CASSMWDTEAFF.

This clonotype was picked up a small number of times. This chain connects TRBV9 to TRBJ2-6; 10 nucleotides match TRBD1. The V gene's germline CDR1 is SGDLS and CDR2 YYNGEE. V shed 3 bases and J 2 bases; nucleotides not matched to a gene: 5. The CDR3 totals 17 residues. The CDR3 DNA is TGTGCCAGCAGCGGGTATGGGACAGGGGCTGGGGCCAACGTCCTGACTTTC. Its protein product is CASSGYGTGAGANVLTF.

This rearrangement joins TRBV5-1 to TRBJ1-1; D uncertain. The CDR3 has 15 residues. Trimming took 2 bases from V and 1 from J, leaving 12 bases between them. Germline CDR1 is SGHRS and CDR2 is YFSETQ. The CDR3 sequence is CASSLIGLTNTEAFF. Here the CDR3 DNA reads TGCGCCAGCAGCTTAATAGGCCTGACGAACACTGAAGCTTTCTTT. Drawing the rest from reference TRBV5-1 and TRBJ1-1, the complete variable domain is KAGVTQTPRYLIKTRGQQVTLSCSPISGHRSVSWYQQTPGQGLQFLFEYFSETQRNKGNFPGRFSGRQFSNSRSEMNVSTLELGDSALYLCASSLIGLTNTEAFFGQGTRLTVV.

The chain joins TRBV29-1 to TRBJ2-7, with 11 bases lining up with TRBD2. Germline trimming cut 4 bases from V and 6 bases from J; bases unmatched to any gene: 5. The CDR3 contains 13 residues. Germline V lookup: CDR1 SQVTM, CDR2 ANQGSEA. CDR3 sequence: CSVVETSGAEQYF. CDR3 nucleotides: TGCAGCGTTGTTGAGACTAGCGGGGCCGAGCAGTACTTC.

The chain is built from TRBV20-1 and TRBJ1-4; the D gene is possibly TRBD1 (6 bases). Germline-derived CDR1 and CDR2 are DFQATT and SNEGSKA (reference sequence). This CDR3 has 13 residues. The V end was cut by 8 bases, the J end by 11 bases, with 21 bases between. In DNA, the CDR3 is TGCAGTACTACCATACAGGGAGATGGTAAACTGTTTTTT. Translated: CSTTIQGDGKLFF.

The V and J genes are TRBV7-3 and TRBJ2-3; the match to TRBD2 covers 12 bases. CDR3 length: 16 amino acids. Per the germline V gene, CDR1 is SGHTA and CDR2 is FQGTGA. V lost 4 bases, J lost 2 bases, and 4 bases stayed unmatched. The CDR3: CASSSGLAGNTDTQYF. CDR3 in DNA: TGTGCCAGCAGCTCCGGACTAGCGGGGAACACAGATACGCAGTATTTT.

This chain connects TRBV29-1 to TRBJ2-1; either TRBD1 or TRBD2 may supply D (7 bases each). This CDR3 region has 14 residues. V dropped 2 bases and J dropped 4 bases, with 12 bases sitting between them. The germline gives CDR1 SQVTM, CDR2 ANQGSEA. CDR3 sequence: CSVEWEGAYNEQFF. The CDR3 DNA reads as TGCAGCGTTGAATGGGAGGGGGCGTACAATGAGCAGTTCTTC.

J is TRBJ2-3 and V is TRBV11-1, with D maybe TRBD1 (5 bases). Trimming removed 3 bases from V and 0 bases from J, with 16 bases in between. This CDR3 contains 17 residues. The germline CDR1 and CDR2 sequences are SGHAT and FQDESV (reference sequence). The CDR3 here is CASSFAARAASTDTQYF. CDR3 nucleotide sequence: TGTGCCAGCAGCTTTGCCGCCAGGGCAGCTAGCACAGATACGCAGTATTTT.

A note on this clonotype: Mismatch with germline at one junction end may stem from a read error. This rearrangement joins TRBV20-1 to TRBJ2-5, with no clear D. The J call may be mistaken, given a closer DNA end match to TRBJ2-1. Germline CDR1 and CDR2: DFQATT and SNEGSKA (reference sequence). The length of the CDR3 is 14 residues. This CDR3 reads CGARDSRHQVEQFF. CDR3 DNA: TGCGGTGCTAGAGACTCTCGCCACCAGGTGGAGCAGTTCTTC.

This chain uses TRBV2 with TRBJ2-5; 10 bases map to TRBD1. J gave up 5 bases and V 7 bases, and 10 bases lay outside the gene matches. CDR3 length equals 15 residues. CDR1 is SNHLY, CDR2 FYNNEI, per germline. The CDR3 reads CASIPGQGIRETQYF. CDR3 bases: TGTGCCAGCATTCCGGGACAGGGGATTCGGGAGACCCAGTACTTC.

This clonotype came up a few times. The rearrangement joins TRBV7-2 to TRBJ1-6; D gene uncertain. The CDR3 consists of 13 residues. The germline gives CDR1 SGHTA, CDR2 FQGNSA. V was cut by 4 bases and J by 10 bases, with 11 bases left in between. CDR3 coding DNA: TGTGCCAGCAGCTCCCACCGCCGGTCACCCCTCCACTTT. This translates into CASSSHRRSPLHF.

Only a few counts were recorded for this clonotype. This chain joins TRBV7-2 and TRBJ2-5; D remains ambiguous. This CDR3 has 12 residues. The germline V and J ends were trimmed by 4 bases and 7 bases, with 10 bases remaining between them. CDR1 and CDR2 (germline): SGHTA, FQGNSA. This CDR3 reads CASSSLPGTQYF. The DNA for the CDR3 is TGTGCCAGCAGCTCTCTCCCTGGGACCCAGTACTTC. Full variable domain (remainder filled in from reference TRBV7-2 and TRBJ2-5): GAGVSQSPSNKVTEKGKDVELRCDPISGHTALYWYRQSLGQGLEFLIYFQGNSAPDKSGLPSDRFSAERTGGSVSTLTIQRTQQEDSAVYLCASSSLPGTQYFGPGTRLLVL.

This chain uses TRBV19 with TRBJ2-7; 13 nucleotides align to TRBD2. The closer fit of TRBJ2-5 to the DNA end suggests the J call may be wrong. There are 17 residues in the CDR3. Germline V gives CDR1 LNHDA, CDR2 SQIVND (reference sequence). DNA for the CDR3: TGTGCCAGTAGTACAATCGGGACTAGCGGGAACCAAGAGACCCAGTACTTC. Its protein product is CASSTIGTSGNQETQYF.

This clonotype has a count of ten or more. The CDR3 DNA reads TGTGCCAGCAGTCGACTTGGGGACGTCACCCAAAGCGAGCAGTACTTC. It specifies CASSRLGDVTQSEQYF. The rearrangement uses TRBV12-3 or TRBV12-4 and TRBJ2-7; D may correspond to TRBD1 or TRBD2 (5 bases each). The CDR3 extends over 16 amino acids. The germline V and J ends were trimmed by 5 bases and 6 bases, with 23 bases remaining between them.

This clonotype was picked up a small number of times. The rearrangement joins TRBV29-1 to TRBJ2-5; D not resolved. The J call could be wrong; TRBJ2-7 is a better fit for the DNA end. This CDR3 contains 12 residues. Germline V gene lookup returns CDR1 SQVTM and CDR2 ANQGSEA. CDR3 protein: CSVGRGPYEQYF. CDR3 coding DNA: TGCAGCGTTGGTCGTGGCCCCTACGAGCAGTACTTC.